One and the same sample provided the 20 T cell receptor beta chains below, sequenced in a study of T cell repertoires in cytomegalovirus infection. TCRdb called the reads again in MiXCR, with one record for every CDR3 protein. The sample shows around 94,000 distinct CDR3 sequences, 16% of them seen only once. The sample consisted of PBMCs. Receptors originate from a human donor in good health (CMV status not recorded). Some clones in this sample may be carry-over from other donors' samples.

This clonotype was detected ten times or more. The chain is built from TRBV5-4 and TRBJ1-2; D may be TRBD1 (5 bases). The CDR3 is made up of 18 amino acids. Deletions cut 0 bases from V and 1 base from J, with 19 bases between. CDR1 is SGHNT and CDR2 is YYREEE in the germline V gene (reference sequence). CDR3 sequence reads: CASSLGSYRSLRNYGYTF. The DNA for the CDR3 is TGTGCCAGCAGCTTGGGAAGTTACAGGAGTTTACGTAACTATGGCTACACCTTC.

This clonotype occurred many times. Here the CDR3 reads CASSSGLVTNTGELFF. The CDR3 DNA is TGTGCCAGCAGCTCGGGACTAGTAACGAACACCGGGGAGCTGTTTTTT. This chain uses TRBV7-3 with TRBJ2-2; TRBD2 aligns across 8 bases. Germline CDR1 and CDR2: SGHTA and FQGTGA. The V gene end was trimmed by 4 bases and the J gene end by 0 bases; junction bases not matched to a gene: 4. The CDR3 length is 16 residues.

The genes are TRBV5-1 and TRBJ2-3; a possible D gene is TRBD2 (5 bases). CDR1 is SGHRS and CDR2 is YFSETQ in the germline V gene. The CDR3 is 16 residues long. Trimming left V 0 bases short and J 6 bases short, with 17 bases between. The CDR3 DNA reads TGCGCCAGCAGCTTGGCCGTGGCTAACGGGAAGGATACGCAGTATTTT. It encodes CASSLAVANGKDTQYF.

This clonotype was seen repeatedly, ten times or more. Here the CDR3 DNA reads TGTGCCAGCAGTGGTAGGACCCAAGAGACCCAGTACTTC. Residues: CASSGRTQETQYF. The chain has TRBV2 and TRBJ2-5; D gene unclear. Trimming removed 4 bases from V and 1 base from J, with 7 bases in between. The CDR3 loop spans 13 amino acids. Germline assignment: CDR1 SNHLY and CDR2 FYNNEI.

J is TRBJ2-7 and V is TRBV28; 9 nucleotides line up with TRBD2. Losses at the gene ends were 5 bases for V and 2 bases for J; bases not matched to a gene: 10. The CDR3 spans 16 residues. CDR1 and CDR2 from the germline V gene are MDHEN and SYDVKM. The DNA for the CDR3 is TGTGCCAGCAGTCTCATAGCGGGGGAAGGGACCTACGAGCAGTACTTC. Residues: CASSLIAGEGTYEQYF.

The chain has TRBV20-1 and TRBJ2-7, with TRBD1 matching 9 bases. The CDR3 spans 13 residues. Looked up from germline, CDR1 is DFQATT and CDR2 is SNEGSKA (reference sequence). The ends lost 6 bases at V and 2 bases at J; junction bases unmatched: 5. The CDR3 nucleotides read TGCAGTGCCTCCGGGACAGGGACCTACGAGCAGTACTTC. This gives the protein CSASGTGTYEQYF.

V is TRBV4-2 and J is TRBJ2-5; D unclear. V was trimmed by 0 bases and J by 5 bases, leaving 10 bases between them. The germline gives CDR1 LGHNA, CDR2 YNFKEQ. The CDR3 loop spans 14 amino acids. This CDR3 reads CASSQERRSETQYF. The DNA for the CDR3 is TGTGCCAGCAGCCAAGAGAGGCGCTCCGAGACCCAGTACTTC.

This clonotype was seen repeatedly, ten times or more. The V gene is TRBV28, the J gene TRBJ2-7; a weak D match, TRBD2 (5 bases). The CDR3 sequence is 15 residues long. The V and J ends lost 6 bases and 2 bases respectively, with 17 bases between them. Germline V gene lookup returns CDR1 MDHEN and CDR2 SYDVKM. The CDR3 nucleotides read TGTGCCAGCAGGAGGGAAGGATTGGGGACCTACGAGCAGTACTTC. Amino acid sequence: CASRREGLGTYEQYF.

This clonotype was seen at least ten times. The chain combines TRBV6-2 or TRBV6-3 with TRBJ2-2; possible D gene TRBD1, 5 bases. The CDR3 runs 14 residues. Per germline, CDR1 MNHEY and CDR2 SVGEGT. V gave up 5 bases and J gave up 5 bases, with 12 bases separating them. The CDR3 region is CASSPDSETGELFF. The CDR3 DNA follows: TGTGCCAGCAGTCCCGACAGCGAAACCGGGGAGCTGTTTTTT.

This clonotype was counted between two and nine times. A much larger clone lies one base from this, so it may be a read error. This rearrangement joins TRBV7-2 to TRBJ2-1; the match to TRBD2 covers 9 bases. Germline CDR1 SGHTA, CDR2 FQGNSA. The CDR3 is made up of 12 amino acids. This chain's CDR3 is CVSSLRGLAQFF. In nucleotides, the CDR3 is TGTGTCAGCAGCTTACGGGGACTAGCGCAGTTCTTC.

This chain joins TRBV28 and TRBJ1-1; TRBD1 matches 8 bases. The CDR3 spans 12 residues. The V and J ends lost 7 bases and 10 bases, in that order; junction bases with no gene match: 8. Per germline, CDR1 MDHEN and CDR2 SYDVKM. CDR3 nucleotides: TGTGCCAGCAATCGGGTCAGGGGGCGAGCTTTCTTT. This translates into CASNRVRGRAFF.

This clonotype was seen at least ten times. Germline is not matched at one junction end, which may reflect a read error. The chain recombines TRBV7-7 with TRBJ2-5, with 7 bases lining up with TRBD2. The CDR3 extends over 15 amino acids. In germline, CDR1 is SSHAT, CDR2 FNYEAQ (reference sequence). The CDR3 protein is CASSLEGQAGETQYF. CDR3 in DNA: TGTGCTAGCAGCTTAGAAGGACAAGCGGGGGAGACCCAGTACTTC.

V usage is TRBV6-4 and J usage is TRBJ2-6; D tentatively fits TRBD1 or TRBD2 (5 bases each). Deletions cut 4 bases from V and 4 bases from J, with 11 bases between. CDR1 MRHNA and CDR2 SNTAGT come from the germline V gene. This CDR3 is built from 15 residues. CDR3: CASSGGISGANVLTF. Written as DNA, the CDR3 is TGTGCCAGCAGTGGGGGGATCTCCGGGGCCAACGTCCTGACTTTC.

This clonotype was observed many times. The J gene is TRBJ1-2, the V gene TRBV20-1; D gene ambiguous. V lost 3 bases and J 0 bases, leaving 2 bases between the germline ends. This CDR3 contains 11 residues. Germline loops: CDR1 DFQATT, CDR2 SNEGSKA (reference sequence). The DNA for the CDR3 is TGCAGTGCTAGGCCTAACTATGGCTACACCTTC. As protein: CSARPNYGYTF.

There are many counts of this clonotype. The V gene is TRBV12-3 or TRBV12-4, the J gene TRBJ2-1, with D tentatively TRBD1 or TRBD2 (5 bases each). V lost 6 bases and J lost 8, with 17 bases in between. This CDR3 is 14 amino acids long. CDR3 DNA sequence: TGTGCCAGCAGCTCCGCTTTGGGGGTCGATGAGCAGTTCTTC. As protein: CASSSALGVDEQFF.

This clonotype was picked up a small number of times. This chain uses TRBV19 with TRBJ2-1, with 9 bases aligning to TRBD1. CDR1 and CDR2 (germline): LNHDA, SQIVND (reference sequence). This CDR3 has 15 residues. Trimming removed 4 bases from V and 0 bases from J; junction bases left unmatched: 1. The CDR3 DNA reads TGTGCCAGTAGTAGGGACAGGGTCTCCTACAATGAGCAGTTCTTC. Protein product: CASSRDRVSYNEQFF.

The chain carries TRBV5-1 and TRBJ2-7, with D possibly TRBD1 on 6 matching bases. This CDR3 has 13 amino acids. V was pared by 3 bases and J by 2 bases, with 9 bases between. The germline CDR1 and CDR2 sequences are SGHRS and YFSETQ. The CDR3 loop reads CASSYTGTYEQYF. The CDR3 DNA is TGCGCCAGCAGCTATACAGGGACCTACGAGCAGTACTTC.

The chain has TRBV14 and TRBJ1-1, with D possibly TRBD1 on 6 matching bases. The CDR3 has 13 residues. Between the trimmed V and J ends, which lost 1 base and 11 bases, there was a span of 14 bases. CDR1 is SGHDN and CDR2 is FVKESK in the germline V gene. The CDR3 nucleotides are TGTGCCAGCAGCCAAGTCCAGGGGCTAAGGGCTTTCTTT. This gives the protein CASSQVQGLRAFF. Supplemented by reference TRBV14 and TRBJ1-1, the full variable domain reads EAGVTQFPSHSVIEKGQTVTLRCDPISGHDNLYWYRRVMGKEIKFLLHFVKESKQDESGMPNNRFLAERTGGTYSTLKVQPAELEDSGVYFCASSQVQGLRAFFGQGTRLTVV.

This clonotype was seen repeatedly, ten times or more. The rearrangement links TRBV6-5 to TRBJ2-7; D not certain. Trimming took 0 bases from V and 6 from J, leaving 9 bases between them. This CDR3 region has 13 residues. From germline, CDR1 is MNHEY and CDR2 SVGAGI. The CDR3 sequence is CASSYSWGGEQYF. The CDR3 coding sequence is TGTGCCAGCAGTTACTCGTGGGGTGGCGAGCAGTACTTC.

This clonotype has at least ten counts. The chain carries TRBV7-9 and TRBJ1-1, with a weak D call TRBD1 (6 bases). Trimming pared 2 bases from V and 4 bases from J, leaving 11 bases between. Germline V gene data show CDR1 as SEHNR and CDR2 as FQNEAQ (reference sequence). The CDR3 runs 14 residues. The CDR3 loop is CASSLYRAGTEAFF. CDR3 sequence (DNA): TGTGCCAGCAGCTTATACAGGGCTGGCACTGAAGCTTTCTTT.